This is a list of T cell receptor beta chains from one sample in a study of identical twins. One entry per CDR3 protein, called by TCRdb with MiXCR from the 5' RACE reads. The table lists a few hundred thousand distinct CDR3 sequences, about 18% of them singletons. What was sequenced was naive T cells sorted from blood. All receptors come from a man over 45 in good health. Each CDR3 is given with its conserved first and last residue. Fields, in order: CDR3 length, V gene, J gene, clone size, D gene, CDR3 protein, CDR3 DNA. The D gene is left open where the match is weak. The listing skips clone size in some rows; elsewhere it reads once, few, many or a size class.

length: 15; V: TRBV4-2; J: TRBJ2-5; size: .; D: .; CDR3: CASSQDRRVVETQYF; DNA: TGTGCCAGCAGCCAAGATCGTAGGGTGGTAGAGACCCAGTACTTC
length: 15; V: TRBV7-2; J: TRBJ2-3; size: .; D: .; CDR3: CASSSSIHRTDTQYF; DNA: TGTGCCAGCAGCTCAAGCATACACAGGACAGATACGCAGTATTTT
length: 16; V: TRBV4-2; J: TRBJ2-7; size: many; D: .; CDR3: CASSQEPDSSSYEQYF; DNA: TGTGCCAGCAGCCAAGAACCGGACAGCAGCTCCTACGAGCAGTACTTC
length: 14; V: TRBV10-3; J: TRBJ2-7; size: few; D: TRBD2; CDR3: CAMGGGGDSYEQYF; DNA: TGTGCCATGGGCGGGGGGGGCGATTCCTACGAGCAGTACTTC
length: 13; V: TRBV6-2/TRBV6-3; J: TRBJ2-3; size: .; D: .; CDR3: CASSYVRTDTQYF; DNA: TGTGCCAGCAGTTACGTGCGTACAGATACGCAGTATTTT
length: 15; V: TRBV27; J: TRBJ1-2; size: .; D: TRBD1; CDR3: CASSPNDRGIYGYTF; DNA: TGTGCCAGCAGCCCAAATGACAGGGGTATCTATGGCTACACCTTC
length: 13; V: TRBV29-1; J: TRBJ2-7; size: few; D: .; CDR3: CSVDAGQSYEQYF; DNA: TGCAGCGTTGACGCAGGACAGTCCTACGAGCAGTACTTC
length: 18; V: TRBV20-1; J: TRBJ2-5; size: few; D: TRBD2; CDR3: CSARDGETSGGRLLAQYF; DNA: TGCAGTGCTAGAGATGGAGAGACTAGCGGGGGGAGGTTGTTGGCCCAGTACTTC
length: 15; V: TRBV7-9; J: TRBJ2-3; size: .; D: TRBD2; CDR3: CASGPTSGKADTQYF; DNA: TGTGCCAGCGGCCCGACTAGCGGGAAAGCAGATACGCAGTATTTT
length: 14; V: TRBV7-6; J: TRBJ2-3; size: many; D: .; CDR3: CASSLAVLADTQYF; DNA: TGTGCCAGCAGCTTAGCGGTACTTGCAGATACGCAGTATTTT
length: 13; V: TRBV18; J: TRBJ2-5; size: many; D: .; CDR3: CASSPILQETQYF; DNA: TGTGCCAGCTCACCGATCCTCCAAGAGACCCAGTACTTC
length: 18; V: TRBV24-1; J: TRBJ2-3; size: many; D: TRBD2; CDR3: CATSDVRLAGGLTDTQYF; DNA: TGTGCCACCAGTGATGTACGACTAGCGGGGGGCCTCACAGATACGCAGTATTTT
length: 15; V: TRBV15; J: TRBJ2-5; size: .; D: TRBD1; CDR3: CATSREGTAQETQYF; DNA: TGTGCCACCAGCAGAGAAGGGACAGCCCAAGAGACCCAGTACTTC
length: 14; V: TRBV29-1; J: TRBJ1-1; size: few; D: .; CDR3: CSAVRGGLNTEAFF; DNA: TGCAGCGCTGTTCGGGGGGGTTTGAACACTGAAGCTTTCTTT
length: 13; V: TRBV7-8; J: TRBJ1-2; size: few; D: .; CDR3: CASSWTSGWGYTF; DNA: TGTGCCAGCAGCTGGACCAGTGGCTGGGGCTACACCTTC
length: 10; V: TRBV29-1; J: TRBJ2-3; size: .; D: .; CDR3: CSVVLGSQYF; DNA: TGCAGCGTTGTCCTGGGATCGCAGTATTTT
length: 16; V: TRBV7-2; J: TRBJ2-3; size: .; D: .; CDR3: CASSSGPGVGTDTQYF; DNA: TGTGCCAGCAGCTCAGGCCCCGGGGTGGGCACAGATACGCAGTATTTT
length: 16; V: TRBV29-1; J: TRBJ1-1; size: few; D: .; CDR3: CSVTTPGRTLNTEAFF; DNA: TGCAGCGTAACAACTCCTGGACGGACTCTGAACACTGAAGCTTTCTTT
length: 15; V: TRBV12-3/TRBV12-4; J: TRBJ2-6; size: many; D: .; CDR3: CASRPESSGANVLTF; DNA: TGTGCCAGCAGACCCGAAAGCTCTGGGGCCAACGTCCTGACTTTC
length: 14; V: TRBV10-3; J: TRBJ2-3; size: .; D: .; CDR3: CAISAPGVADTQYF; DNA: TGTGCCATCAGTGCTCCAGGAGTGGCAGATACGCAGTATTTT
length: 15; V: TRBV7-2; J: TRBJ2-1; size: few; D: TRBD2; CDR3: CASSVLAGAYNEQFF; DNA: TGTGCCAGCAGCGTACTAGCGGGGGCCTACAATGAGCAGTTCTTC
length: 14; V: TRBV27; J: TRBJ2-7; size: .; D: .; CDR3: CASSLENQFGEQYF; DNA: TGTGCCAGCAGTCTAGAGAACCAGTTCGGGGAGCAGTACTTC
length: 15; V: TRBV5-1; J: TRBJ2-3; size: .; D: TRBD2; CDR3: CASSASGGNTDTQYF; DNA: TGCGCCAGCAGCGCTAGCGGGGGGAACACAGATACGCAGTATTTT
length: 13; V: TRBV3-1; J: TRBJ2-4; size: .; D: .; CDR3: CASSQVKGNIQYF; DNA: TGTGCCAGCAGCCAAGTAAAGGGAAACATTCAGTACTTC
length: 17; V: TRBV18; J: TRBJ2-1; size: few; D: .; CDR3: CASSPRSMSRVYNEQFF; DNA: TGTGCCAGCTCACCAAGGAGTATGTCGAGGGTCTACAATGAGCAGTTCTTC
length: 12; V: TRBV24-1; J: TRBJ2-5; size: .; D: TRBD2; CDR3: CATSDPGGTQYF; DNA: TGTGCCACCAGTGATCCGGGGGGGACCCAGTACTTC
length: 9; V: TRBV21-1; J: TRBJ1-5; size: few; D: .; CDR3: CQGNQPQHF; DNA: TGTCAGGGCAATCAGCCCCAGCATTTT